Listed below are T cell receptor beta chains from one sample, sequenced in a study of PD-L1 blockade in urothelial cancer. Libraries were prepared by immunoSEQ multiplex PCR; TCRdb keeps only in-frame clonotypes and omits some of them. Of about 56,000 clones in the sample, 85% to 90% were seen once. Sequenced here: PBMCs, sampled around atezolizumab (anti-PD-L1) treatment. The receptors shown here come from a man between 65 and 80 years old with urothelial cancer. Each CDR3 is given with its conserved first and last residue. The D gene is left open where the match is weak. Not every row has a clone size; where given, it reads once, few, many or a size class.

v_call: TRBV4-2
j_call: TRBJ1-1
d_call: TRBD1
clone_size: few
cdr3_nt: TGTGCCAGCAGCCAAGATCGGGACAGGGCAGCTTTCTTT
cdr3_aa: CASSQDRDRAAFF

v_call: TRBV10-3
j_call: TRBJ1-2
d_call: TRBD1
clone_size: once
cdr3_nt: TGTGCCATCAGTGAGTCCGAGGGGGCGCGGGGCTACACCTTC
cdr3_aa: CAISESEGARGYTF

v_call: TRBV7-2
j_call: TRBJ2-1
d_call: TRBD1
clone_size: .
cdr3_nt: TGTGCCAGCAGCTTAGAGACAGGGCCCTACAATGAGCAGTTCTTC
cdr3_aa: CASSLETGPYNEQFF

v_call: TRBV5-1
j_call: TRBJ1-3
d_call: .
clone_size: .
cdr3_nt: TGCGCCAGCAGCTACGGAGGAGGGGTAGTCGGAAACACCATATATTTT
cdr3_aa: CASSYGGGVVGNTIYF

v_call: TRBV18
j_call: TRBJ2-3
d_call: .
clone_size: .
cdr3_nt: TGTGCCAGCTCACTCCAGGGAAGGACAGATACGCAGTATTTT
cdr3_aa: CASSLQGRTDTQYF

v_call: TRBV7-9
j_call: TRBJ2-1
d_call: TRBD2
clone_size: .
cdr3_nt: TGTGCCAGCAGCTCTAGCGGGAGGCGCTACAATGAGCAGTTCTTC
cdr3_aa: CASSSSGRRYNEQFF

v_call: TRBV29-1
j_call: TRBJ2-6
d_call: .
clone_size: .
cdr3_nt: TGCAGCGTTGAAGCGGTCTCTGGGGCCAACGTCCTGACTTTC
cdr3_aa: CSVEAVSGANVLTF

v_call: TRBV5-1
j_call: TRBJ1-4
d_call: TRBD1
clone_size: .
cdr3_nt: TGCGCCAGCAGCGGGGGACAGGGGCCTGAAAAACTGTTTTTT
cdr3_aa: CASSGGQGPEKLFF

v_call: TRBV6-5
j_call: TRBJ2-5
d_call: .
clone_size: .
cdr3_nt: TGTGCCAGCAGTTACTCGGGCAGGGTACTCCAAGAGACCCAGTACTTC
cdr3_aa: CASSYSGRVLQETQYF

v_call: TRBV5-1
j_call: TRBJ2-3
d_call: TRBD2
clone_size: .
cdr3_nt: TGCGCCACCCCCGGCCGACTAGCGGGATCTGACGGCACAGATACGCAGTATTTT
cdr3_aa: CATPGRLAGSDGTDTQYF

v_call: TRBV6-5
j_call: TRBJ2-7
d_call: TRBD2
clone_size: .
cdr3_nt: TGTGCCAGCAGTTCCAGCGGGAGGGGCTACGAGCAGTACTTC
cdr3_aa: CASSSSGRGYEQYF

v_call: TRBV6-6
j_call: TRBJ1-5
d_call: .
clone_size: .
cdr3_nt: TGTGCCAGCAGTCCCCCCCTTAATCAGCCCCAGCATTTT
cdr3_aa: CASSPPLNQPQHF

v_call: TRBV19
j_call: TRBJ2-1
d_call: .
clone_size: .
cdr3_nt: TGTGCCAGTAGTAGTAGGACTAACAATGAGCAGTTCTTC
cdr3_aa: CASSSRTNNEQFF

v_call: TRBV18
j_call: TRBJ2-3
d_call: TRBD2
clone_size: .
cdr3_nt: TGTGCCAGCTCACCTGGGACTAGCGCCACTACAGATACGCAGTATTTT
cdr3_aa: CASSPGTSATTDTQYF

v_call: TRBV2
j_call: TRBJ1-5
d_call: .
clone_size: .
cdr3_nt: TGTGCCAGCAAACCGGGGGTTAGCAATCAGCCCCAGCATTTT
cdr3_aa: CASKPGVSNQPQHF

v_call: TRBV11-2
j_call: TRBJ2-3
d_call: .
clone_size: .
cdr3_nt: TGTGCCAGCAGCAGAGAAATAGGACGGGGGAGGAAAGATACGCAGTATTTT
cdr3_aa: CASSREIGRGRKDTQYF

v_call: TRBV27
j_call: TRBJ1-4
d_call: .
clone_size: .
cdr3_nt: TGTGCCAGCAGTTCCCTTAACCTATACAGGGTTTCAGGAAAACTGTTTTTT
cdr3_aa: CASSSLNLYRVSGKLFF

v_call: TRBV25-1
j_call: TRBJ2-1
d_call: TRBD1
clone_size: once
cdr3_nt: TGTGCCAGCAGTGAAATACAGGGGCATGTGAATGAGCAGTTCTTC
cdr3_aa: CASSEIQGHVNEQFF

v_call: TRBV5-4
j_call: TRBJ2-7
d_call: TRBD1
clone_size: .
cdr3_nt: TGTGCCAGCAGCTTGGCGGACAGGGCAGCCTACGAGCAGTACTTC
cdr3_aa: CASSLADRAAYEQYF

v_call: TRBV19
j_call: TRBJ1-5
d_call: TRBD1
clone_size: .
cdr3_nt: TGTGCCAGTACCGCCGGGACAGGGGTGGGGAGCAATCAGCCCCAGCATTTT
cdr3_aa: CASTAGTGVGSNQPQHF

v_call: TRBV18
j_call: TRBJ2-7
d_call: TRBD2
clone_size: .
cdr3_nt: TGTGCCAGCTCACCACCGCGGGGACTAGTCTCCTACGAGCAGTACTTC
cdr3_aa: CASSPPRGLVSYEQYF

v_call: TRBV28
j_call: TRBJ2-1
d_call: .
clone_size: .
cdr3_nt: TGTGCCAGCACGATGATGAGCTCCTACAATGAGCAGTTCTTC
cdr3_aa: CASTMMSSYNEQFF

v_call: TRBV7-8
j_call: TRBJ2-2
d_call: TRBD2
clone_size: .
cdr3_nt: TGTGCCAGCAGCCCCCTTCGTGGACTAGCGGAAGGAAGGACCGGGGAGCTGTTTTTT
cdr3_aa: CASSPLRGLAEGRTGELFF

v_call: TRBV5-6
j_call: TRBJ2-7
d_call: .
clone_size: .
cdr3_nt: TGTGCCAGCAGCGCCGGCGGGCCTTCCCGGTTCAACGAGCAGTACTTC
cdr3_aa: CASSAGGPSRFNEQYF

v_call: TRBV9
j_call: TRBJ2-1
d_call: .
clone_size: .
cdr3_nt: TGTGCCAGCAGCGGGAGCGGGTTGATCTACAATGAGCAGTTCTTC
cdr3_aa: CASSGSGLIYNEQFF

v_call: TRBV6-5
j_call: TRBJ1-2
d_call: .
clone_size: once
cdr3_nt: TGTGCCACCCGTCCGGGGAAGAACTATGGCTACACCTTC
cdr3_aa: CATRPGKNYGYTF

v_call: TRBV23-1
j_call: TRBJ2-7
d_call: TRBD1
clone_size: .
cdr3_nt: TGCGCCAGCAGTCATCAGGGACAGCAGGCGTCCTACGAGCAGTACTTC
cdr3_aa: CASSHQGQQASYEQYF

v_call: TRBV2
j_call: TRBJ2-5
d_call: .
clone_size: .
cdr3_nt: TGTGCCAGCAGTGAACAGGGGCAAGAGACCCAGTACTTC
cdr3_aa: CASSEQGQETQYF

v_call: TRBV5-1
j_call: TRBJ2-7
d_call: .
clone_size: .
cdr3_nt: TGCGCCAGCAGCTTGGCCAGGCAGCAAGACGAGCAGTACTTC
cdr3_aa: CASSLARQQDEQYF

v_call: TRBV5-1
j_call: TRBJ1-1
d_call: TRBD1
clone_size: .
cdr3_nt: TGCGCCAGCAGCGTAGGACAGGGCGAAGCTTTCTTT
cdr3_aa: CASSVGQGEAFF

v_call: TRBV5-5
j_call: TRBJ2-2
d_call: TRBD2
clone_size: .
cdr3_nt: TGTGCCAGCAGCTTGACAACTAGCGAAAACACCGGGGAGCTGTTTTTT
cdr3_aa: CASSLTTSENTGELFF

v_call: TRBV14
j_call: TRBJ1-1
d_call: .
clone_size: once
cdr3_nt: TGTGCCAGCAGCTACGGGCGGGGGCGGACCATGAACACTGAAGCTTTCTTT
cdr3_aa: CASSYGRGRTMNTEAFF

v_call: TRBV5-6
j_call: TRBJ2-7
d_call: .
clone_size: .
cdr3_nt: TGTGCCAGCAGGTTTGGGCTACTCTACGAGCAGTACTTC
cdr3_aa: CASRFGLLYEQYF

v_call: TRBV15
j_call: TRBJ2-2
d_call: .
clone_size: .
cdr3_nt: TGTGCCACCAGCAACCCGGGGAAGGGAGTCACCGGGGAGCTGTTTTTT
cdr3_aa: CATSNPGKGVTGELFF

v_call: TRBV19
j_call: TRBJ1-2
d_call: .
clone_size: .
cdr3_nt: TGTGCCAGTAGTTTAAGAGACAGGAAGAACTATGGCTACACCTTC
cdr3_aa: CASSLRDRKNYGYTF

v_call: TRBV6-1
j_call: TRBJ2-7
d_call: TRBD1
clone_size: .
cdr3_nt: TGTGCCAGCAGGGACCGACAGGGGAACTACGAGCAGTACTTC
cdr3_aa: CASRDRQGNYEQYF

v_call: TRBV5-4
j_call: TRBJ2-1
d_call: TRBD2
clone_size: .
cdr3_nt: TGTGCCAGCAGCCTACGTTCGACGGGAGGGGCCTACAATGAGCAGTTCTTC
cdr3_aa: CASSLRSTGGAYNEQFF